Presented here are 5 T cell receptor beta chains from one specimen sequenced in a study of graft-versus-host responses after intestinal transplantation. Data came from immunoSEQ multiplex PCR; TCRdb stores just in-frame clones and leaves some out. The sample contains approximately 20,000 clones, over 80% of which appear only once. Material: PBMCs, obtained about 250 days after intestinal transplant. The receptors were sampled from a human patient who received an intestinal transplant, so some T cells may come from the graft donor.

The genes are TRBV5-1 and TRBJ2-7, with 7 bases matching TRBD1. V lost 6 bases, J lost 0 bases, and 6 bases stayed unmatched. Germline CDR1 SGHRS, CDR2 YFSETQ. The CDR3 totals 14 residues. CDR3 sequence: CASTRDSSSYEQYF. Here the CDR3 DNA reads TGCGCCAGCACCCGGGACAGTAGCTCCTACGAGCAGTACTTC.

The chain employs TRBV7-9 and TRBJ1-4, with TRBD1 matching 9 bases. The V and J ends lost 5 bases and 7 bases, in that order; junction bases with no gene match: 8. This CDR3 contains 15 residues. Per the germline V gene, CDR1 is SEHNR and CDR2 is FQNEAQ (reference sequence). DNA for the CDR3: TGTGCCAGCAGCGCCCCCGGGACAGGGTTTGAAAAACTGTTTTTT. It codes for CASSAPGTGFEKLFF.

The chain joins TRBV6-5 to TRBJ2-7, with D possibly being TRBD1 or TRBD2 (6 bases each). CDR1 MNHEY and CDR2 SVGAGI come from the germline V gene. The CDR3 covers 13 residues. Trimming pared 2 bases from V and 4 bases from J, leaving 9 bases between. CDR3 in amino acids: CASSYGGRYEQYF. CDR3 sequence (DNA): TGTGCCAGCAGTTACGGGGGGCGGTACGAGCAGTACTTC.

This chain connects TRBV6-5 to TRBJ1-2; TRBD1 is a possible D gene (6 bases). The germline V and J ends were trimmed by 6 bases and 4 bases, with 15 bases remaining between them. The CDR3 runs 14 residues. CDR1 is MNHEY and CDR2 is SVGAGI in the germline V gene. CDR3 amino acids: CASSPTGPSYGYTF. The CDR3 DNA reads TGTGCCAGCAGCCCTACAGGGCCTAGCTATGGCTACACCTTC.

This clone was seen just once. The V and J genes are TRBV6-6 and TRBJ2-7; tentative D call: TRBD2 (5 bases). V shed 6 bases and J shed 1 base, with 7 bases lying between them. This CDR3 spans 12 amino acids. CDR1 and CDR2 (germline): MNHNY, SVGAGI (reference sequence). The CDR3 spells CASRRGSYEQYF. Here the CDR3 DNA reads TGTGCCAGCAGACGAGGGTCCTACGAGCAGTACTTC.